One and the same sample provided the 13 T cell receptor beta chains below, sequenced in a study of blood T cell repertoires in COVID-19. The assay was immunoSEQ multiplex PCR, and TCRdb's table has in-frame clones only and misses some. The sample holds around 210,000 clones; approximately 85% are singletons and the top ten take about 5.1%. Source material: peripheral blood. The receptors here all came from a man aged 50-59 years with COVID-19, enrolled during active disease.

The gene calls are TRBV5-4 and TRBJ1-5; D possibly corresponds to TRBD1 (5 bases). The V gene's germline CDR1 is SGHNT and CDR2 YYREEE (reference sequence). The CDR3 sequence is 15 residues long. V was pared by 4 bases and J by 0 bases, with 11 bases between. CDR3 DNA sequence: TGTGCCAGCAGCAACGGGGGGTATAGCAATCAGCCCCAGCATTTT. As protein: CASSNGGYSNQPQHF. Looking up the rest from reference TRBV5-4 and TRBJ1-5 gives the full variable domain: ETGVTQSPTHLIKTRGQQVTLRCSSQSGHNTVSWYQQALGQGPQFIFQYYREEENGRGNFPPRFSGLQFPNYSSELNVNALELDDSALYLCASSNGGYSNQPQHFGDGTRLSIL.

This clone came up once. This chain links TRBV5-6 with TRBJ1-6, with 10 positions matching TRBD1. The germline V gene has CDR1 SGHDT and CDR2 YYEEEE. This CDR3 region has 15 residues. The trim removed 4 bases at V and 7 bases at J, leaving 5 bases unmatched. The CDR3 loop is CASSPDRGRNSPLHF. CDR3 DNA sequence: TGTGCCAGCAGCCCCGACAGGGGGCGGAATTCACCCCTCCACTTT.

The chain joins TRBV6-2 or TRBV6-3 to TRBJ1-1, with 9 positions matching TRBD1. The germline V gene has CDR1 MNHEY and CDR2 SVGEGT. Trimming took 4 bases from V and 5 from J; bases not matched to a gene: 8. This CDR3 is built from 15 residues. The CDR3 sequence is CASSSTDRGDTEAFF. CDR3 nucleotide sequence: TGTGCCAGCAGTTCGACCGACAGGGGGGATACTGAAGCTTTCTTT.

The rearrangement links TRBV9 to TRBJ2-7; 9 nucleotides agree with TRBD2. The CDR3 is 14 amino acids. V shed 4 bases and J 0 bases; nucleotides not matched to a gene: 2. Germline values: CDR1 SGDLS, CDR2 YYNGEE. CDR3 amino acids: CASSIAGDSYEQYF. CDR3 bases: TGTGCCAGCAGCATAGCGGGGGACTCCTACGAGCAGTACTTC.

This clone has a single count. The chain employs TRBV28 and TRBJ1-6; no clear D. V dropped 9 bases and J dropped 7 bases, with 13 bases sitting between them. The length of the CDR3 is 13 residues. CDR1 MDHEN and CDR2 SYDVKM come from the germline V gene. CDR3: CASAGIGNSPLHF. The CDR3 bases are TGTGCCAGTGCGGGGATTGGAAATTCACCCCTCCACTTT.

The chain combines TRBV5-1 with TRBJ2-5; D possibly corresponds to TRBD1 (5 bases). From germline, CDR1 is SGHRS and CDR2 YFSETQ. This CDR3 comprises 14 residues. Trimming stripped 2 bases from V and 4 bases from J, with 12 bases between. CDR3 loop: CASSFGTGGETQYF. DNA for the CDR3: TGCGCCAGCAGCTTTGGAACAGGCGGAGAGACCCAGTACTTC.

The V gene is TRBV2, the J gene TRBJ2-4; the match to TRBD2 covers 10 bases. CDR3 length: 16 residues. V lost 7 bases, J lost 0 bases, and 6 bases stayed unmatched. Germline values: CDR1 SNHLY, CDR2 FYNNEI. The CDR3 coding sequence is TGTGCCAGCAACTTAGCGGGGGGTTTAGCCAAAAACATTCAGTACTTC. Translation: CASNLAGGLAKNIQYF.

The V call is TRBV10-1, the J call TRBJ1-4, with 9 bases fitting TRBD1. Germline trimming cut 4 bases from V and 13 bases from J; bases unmatched to any gene: 16. This CDR3 is 16 amino acids long. Germline values: CDR1 WNHNN, CDR2 SYGVQD (reference sequence). The CDR3 sequence is CASSVPGQGGMGGLFF. The DNA of the CDR3 is TGCGCCAGCAGTGTACCGGGACAGGGCGGAATGGGGGGACTGTTTTTT.

V usage is TRBV24-1 and J usage is TRBJ1-2, with D perhaps matching TRBD1 (5 bases). The V gene's germline CDR1 is KGHDR and CDR2 SFDVKD. Trimming took off 5 bases at V and 4 bases at J, with 7 bases between the two ends. The CDR3 spans 12 residues. CDR3 DNA sequence: TGTGCCACCAGTGTAGACAGCTATGGCTACACCTTC. Protein product: CATSVDSYGYTF.

This clone is a singleton in its sample. The CDR3 sequence: CASSPYQGVNTEAFF. Here the CDR3 DNA reads TGTGCCAGCTCACCTTACCAGGGGGTGAACACTGAAGCTTTCTTT. This rearrangement joins TRBV18 to TRBJ1-1; 7 nucleotides line up with TRBD1. Germline V gene sequence: CDR1 KGHSH, CDR2 LQKENI. This CDR3 is 15 amino acids long. V lost 3 bases and J lost 0; bases outside the gene matches: 4.

This clone showed up just once. Here the CDR3 DNA reads TGTGCCTGGAGCAGACAGGTGGTTGAAAAACTGTTTTTT. Translation gives CAWSRQVVEKLFF. The gene calls are TRBV30 and TRBJ1-4; a weak D match, TRBD1 (6 bases). V lost 3 bases and J lost 7, with 12 bases in between. The CDR3 has 13 amino acids. Germline CDR1 GTSNPN, CDR2 SVGIG (reference sequence). Based on the CDR3 plus reference TRBV30 and TRBJ1-4, the full variable domain is SQTIHQWPATLVQPVGSPLSLECTVEGTSNPNLYWYRQAAGRGLQLLFYSVGIGQISSEVPQNLSASRPQDRQFILSSKKLLLSDSGFYLCAWSRQVVEKLFFGSGTQLSVL.

This clone was observed once. This chain links TRBV16 with TRBJ1-5, with D tentatively TRBD1 (6 bases). CDR3 length: 15 amino acids. Trimming removed 0 bases at V and 5 bases at J, with 11 bases between. CDR1 KGHSY and CDR2 FQNENV come from the germline V gene. The CDR3 DNA sequence: TGTGCCAGCAGCCAATCTAGGGCAGGGGATCAGCCCCAGCATTTT. It yields the protein CASSQSRAGDQPQHF.

This rearrangement joins TRBV4-1 to TRBJ1-5; D uncertain. Germline V gives CDR1 MGHRA, CDR2 YSYEKL. V dropped 3 bases and J dropped 1 base, with 4 bases sitting between them. This CDR3 is built from 13 residues. CDR3 bases: TGCGCCAGCAGCCAGGAGAGCAATCAGCCCCAGCATTTT. Encoded protein: CASSQESNQPQHF.